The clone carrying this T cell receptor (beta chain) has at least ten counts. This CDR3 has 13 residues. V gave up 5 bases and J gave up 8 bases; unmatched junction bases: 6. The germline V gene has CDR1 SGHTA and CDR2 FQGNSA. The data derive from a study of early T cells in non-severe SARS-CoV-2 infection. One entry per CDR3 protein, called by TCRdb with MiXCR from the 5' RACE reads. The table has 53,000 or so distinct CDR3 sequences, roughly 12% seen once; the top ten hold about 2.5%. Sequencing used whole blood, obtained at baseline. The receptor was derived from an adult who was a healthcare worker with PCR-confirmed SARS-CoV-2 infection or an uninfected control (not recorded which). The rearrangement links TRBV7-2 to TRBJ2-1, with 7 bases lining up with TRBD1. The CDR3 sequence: CASSLDRLDEQFF. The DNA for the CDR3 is TGTGCCAGCAGCCTGGACAGGCTGGATGAGCAGTTCTTC.